These T cell receptor beta chains were read from a single sample in a study of technical replicates of blood from several donors. Some clones are missing from TCRdb's copy, which holds only in-frame ones; the method was immunoSEQ multiplex PCR. The repertoire holds 100,000 or so clones, 95% to 96% seen once, with over 0.2% in the top ten. Sequenced sample: T cells isolated from PBMCs. Receptors originate from a human donor in good health. Both conserved end residues are trimmed from each CDR3.

length	V	J	CDR3
15	TRBV19	TRBJ2-3	ASSRLAGGTSTDTQY
15	TRBV11-2	TRBJ1-4	ASSLGAGGGSNEKLF
13	TRBV19	TRBJ2-1	ASSSSMRSYNEQF
15	TRBV5-1	TRBJ2-3	ASSLVPAGGPTDTQY
11	TRBV28	TRBJ2-3	ASNPRSTDTQY
10	TRBV2	TRBJ2-7	ASRGDGYEQY
12	TRBV4-1	TRBJ2-3	ASSQVLATDTQY
17	TRBV7-6	TRBJ1-3	ASSLVGASYLSSGNTIY
12	TRBV5-1	TRBJ1-4	ASSLGTGDEKLF
13	TRBV5-1	TRBJ2-7	ASHTGASGGDEQY
12	TRBV7-2	TRBJ1-5	ASRRTGGDQPQH
13	TRBV18	TRBJ1-2	ASSPGQGFTYGYT
11	TRBV14	TRBJ2-7	ASSQVPGNEQY
15	TRBV19	TRBJ1-5	ASSAQHQGSSNQPQH
10	TRBV4-1	TRBJ2-1	ASSPGYNEQF
13	TRBV7-8	TRBJ2-6	ASSLEGYGANVLT
12	TRBV7-9	TRBJ1-1	ASSLQAMNTEAF
14	TRBV4-1	TRBJ2-2	ASSQDRSGTTRELF
11	TRBV6-1	TRBJ2-3	ASKLVSTDTQY
13	TRBV19	TRBJ1-5	ASSMMGSSNQPQH
13	TRBV28	TRBJ2-2	ASSYAGTDTGELF
12	TRBV7-2	TRBJ1-1	ASSQTQGAPEAF